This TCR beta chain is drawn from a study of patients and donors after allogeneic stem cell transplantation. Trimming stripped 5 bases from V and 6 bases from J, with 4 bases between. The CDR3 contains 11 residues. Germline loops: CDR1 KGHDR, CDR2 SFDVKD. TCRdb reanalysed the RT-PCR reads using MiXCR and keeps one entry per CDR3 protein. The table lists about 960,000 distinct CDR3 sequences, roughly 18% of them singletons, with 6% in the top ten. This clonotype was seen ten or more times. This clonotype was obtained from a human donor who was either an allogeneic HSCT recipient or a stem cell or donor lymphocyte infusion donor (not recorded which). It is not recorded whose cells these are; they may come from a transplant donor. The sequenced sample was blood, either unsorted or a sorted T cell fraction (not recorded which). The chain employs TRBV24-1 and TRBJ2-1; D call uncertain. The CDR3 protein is CATSGPNEQFF. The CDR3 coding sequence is TGTGCCACCAGTGGGCCCAATGAGCAGTTCTTC.